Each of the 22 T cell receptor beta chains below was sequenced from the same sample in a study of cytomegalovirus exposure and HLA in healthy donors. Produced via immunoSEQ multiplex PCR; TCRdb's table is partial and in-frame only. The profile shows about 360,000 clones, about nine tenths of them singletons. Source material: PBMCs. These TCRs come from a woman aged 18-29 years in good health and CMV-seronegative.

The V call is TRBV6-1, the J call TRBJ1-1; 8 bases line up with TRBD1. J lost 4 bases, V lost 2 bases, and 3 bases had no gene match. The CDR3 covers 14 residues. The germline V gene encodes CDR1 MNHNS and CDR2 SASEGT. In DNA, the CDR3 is TGTGCCAGCAGTGAACAGGGGGCGGTCACTGAAGCTTTCTTT. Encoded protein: CASSEQGAVTEAFF.

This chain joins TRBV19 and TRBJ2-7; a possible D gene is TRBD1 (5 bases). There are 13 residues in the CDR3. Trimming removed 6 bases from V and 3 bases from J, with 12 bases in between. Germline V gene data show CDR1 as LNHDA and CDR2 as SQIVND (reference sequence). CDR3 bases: TGTGCCAGTAGAAGGCAGGGAAACTACGAGCAGTACTTC. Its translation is CASRRQGNYEQYF.

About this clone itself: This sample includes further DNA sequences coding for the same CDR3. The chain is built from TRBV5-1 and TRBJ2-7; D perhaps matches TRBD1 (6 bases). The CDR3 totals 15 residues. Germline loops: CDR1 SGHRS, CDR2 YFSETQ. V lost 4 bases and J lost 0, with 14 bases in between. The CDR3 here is CASSPRQGTSYEQYF. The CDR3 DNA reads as TGCGCCAGCAGCCCCCGCCAGGGGACCTCCTACGAGCAGTACTTC.

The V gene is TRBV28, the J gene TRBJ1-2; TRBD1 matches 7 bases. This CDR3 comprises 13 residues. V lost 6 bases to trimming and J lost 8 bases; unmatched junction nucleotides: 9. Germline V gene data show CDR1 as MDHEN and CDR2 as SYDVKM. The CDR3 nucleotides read TGTGCCAGCAGACTAGGGGGCATAGGGGGCTACACCTTC. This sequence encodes CASRLGGIGGYTF.

CDR3 DNA: TGCGCCAGCAGCTTGGGGTCGTCGCGTACAGATACGCAGTATTTT. Its translation: CASSLGSSRTDTQYF. The chain has TRBV5-1 and TRBJ2-3; D unclear. The CDR3 is made up of 15 amino acids. Trimming pared 0 bases from V and 3 bases from J, leaving 11 bases between. Germline V lookup: CDR1 SGHRS, CDR2 YFSETQ.

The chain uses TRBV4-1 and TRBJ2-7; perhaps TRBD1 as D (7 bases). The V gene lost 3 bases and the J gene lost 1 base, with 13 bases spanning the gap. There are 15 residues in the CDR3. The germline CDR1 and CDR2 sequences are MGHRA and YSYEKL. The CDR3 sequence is CASSHGPGGSYEQYF. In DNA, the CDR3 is TGCGCCAGCAGCCACGGACCAGGGGGGTCCTACGAGCAGTACTTC.

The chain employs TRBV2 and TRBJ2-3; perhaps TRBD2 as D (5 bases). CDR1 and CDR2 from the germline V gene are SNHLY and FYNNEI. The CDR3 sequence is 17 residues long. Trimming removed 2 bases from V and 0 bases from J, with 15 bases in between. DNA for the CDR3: TGTGCCAGCAGTGAACTCGCTAGCCCCTTAAGCACAGATACGCAGTATTTT. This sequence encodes CASSELASPLSTDTQYF.

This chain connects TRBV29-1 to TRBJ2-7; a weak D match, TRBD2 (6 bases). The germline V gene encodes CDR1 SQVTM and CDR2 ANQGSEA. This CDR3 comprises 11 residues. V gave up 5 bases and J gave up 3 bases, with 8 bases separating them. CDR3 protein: CSVWRDYEQYF. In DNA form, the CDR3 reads TGCAGCGTTTGGAGGGACTACGAGCAGTACTTC.

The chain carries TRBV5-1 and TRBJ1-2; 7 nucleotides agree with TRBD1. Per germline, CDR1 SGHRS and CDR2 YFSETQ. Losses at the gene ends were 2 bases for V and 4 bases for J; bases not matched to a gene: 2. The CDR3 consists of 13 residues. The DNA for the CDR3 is TGCGCCAGCAGCTTAGAGGGGGCCTATGGCTACACCTTC. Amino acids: CASSLEGAYGYTF.

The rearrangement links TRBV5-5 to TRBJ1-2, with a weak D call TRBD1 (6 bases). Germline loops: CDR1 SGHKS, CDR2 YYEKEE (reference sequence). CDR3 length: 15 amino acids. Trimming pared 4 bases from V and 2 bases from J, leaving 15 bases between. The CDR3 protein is CASSVGHRVNYGYTF. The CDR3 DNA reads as TGTGCCAGCAGCGTTGGACACAGGGTAAACTATGGCTACACCTTC.

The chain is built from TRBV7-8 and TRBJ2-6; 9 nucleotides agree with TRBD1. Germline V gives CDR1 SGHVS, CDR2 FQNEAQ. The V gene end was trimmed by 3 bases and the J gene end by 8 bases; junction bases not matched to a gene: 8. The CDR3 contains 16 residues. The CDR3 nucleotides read TGTGCCAGCAGCTTGCAAACCGGGACAGGGCCCAACGTCCTGACTTTC. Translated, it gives CASSLQTGTGPNVLTF.

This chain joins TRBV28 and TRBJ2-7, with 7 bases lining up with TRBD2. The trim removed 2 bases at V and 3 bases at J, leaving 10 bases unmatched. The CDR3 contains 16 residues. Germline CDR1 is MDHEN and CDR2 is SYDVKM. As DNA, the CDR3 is TGTGCCAGCAGTTTACGCGGGAGCGCCTCTTACTACGAGCAGTACTTC. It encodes CASSLRGSASYYEQYF.

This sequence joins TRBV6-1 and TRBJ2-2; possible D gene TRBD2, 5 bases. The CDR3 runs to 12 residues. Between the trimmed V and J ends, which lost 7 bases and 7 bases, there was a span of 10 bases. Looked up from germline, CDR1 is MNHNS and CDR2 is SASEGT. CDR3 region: CASMKEDGELFF. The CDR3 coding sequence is TGTGCCAGCATGAAGGAGGACGGGGAGCTGTTTTTT.

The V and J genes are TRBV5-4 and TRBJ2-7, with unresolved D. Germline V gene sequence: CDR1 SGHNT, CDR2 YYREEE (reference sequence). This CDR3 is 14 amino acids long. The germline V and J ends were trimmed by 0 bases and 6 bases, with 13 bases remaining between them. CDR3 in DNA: TGTGCCAGCAGCTTGGCCCAAGGAGCTTCCGAGCAGTACTTC. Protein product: CASSLAQGASEQYF.

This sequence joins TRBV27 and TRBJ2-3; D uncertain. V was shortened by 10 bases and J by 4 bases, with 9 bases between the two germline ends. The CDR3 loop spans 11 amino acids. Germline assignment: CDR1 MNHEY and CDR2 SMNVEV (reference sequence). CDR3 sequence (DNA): TGTGCCACCCGACGGGCAGATACGCAGTATTTT. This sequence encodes CATRRADTQYF.

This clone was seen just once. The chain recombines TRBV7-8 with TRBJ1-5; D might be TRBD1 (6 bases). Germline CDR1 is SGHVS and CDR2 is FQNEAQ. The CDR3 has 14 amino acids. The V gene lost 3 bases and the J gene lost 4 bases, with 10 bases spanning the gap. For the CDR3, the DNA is TGTGCCAGCAGCTTGGGACACCAGAATCAGCCCCAGCATTTT. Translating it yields CASSLGHQNQPQHF.

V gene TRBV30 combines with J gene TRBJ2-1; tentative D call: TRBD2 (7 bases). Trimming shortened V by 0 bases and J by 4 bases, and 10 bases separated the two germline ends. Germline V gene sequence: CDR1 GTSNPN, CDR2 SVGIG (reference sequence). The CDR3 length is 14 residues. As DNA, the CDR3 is TGTGCCTGGAGTGTGGGGGGGGCATACAATGAGCAGTTCTTC. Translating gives CAWSVGGAYNEQFF.

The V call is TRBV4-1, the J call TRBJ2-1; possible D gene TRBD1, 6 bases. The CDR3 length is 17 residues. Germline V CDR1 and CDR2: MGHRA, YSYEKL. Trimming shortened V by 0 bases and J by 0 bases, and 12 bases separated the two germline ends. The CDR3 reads CASSQDQGQFSYNEQFF. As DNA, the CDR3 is TGCGCCAGCAGCCAAGATCAGGGGCAGTTCTCCTACAATGAGCAGTTCTTC.

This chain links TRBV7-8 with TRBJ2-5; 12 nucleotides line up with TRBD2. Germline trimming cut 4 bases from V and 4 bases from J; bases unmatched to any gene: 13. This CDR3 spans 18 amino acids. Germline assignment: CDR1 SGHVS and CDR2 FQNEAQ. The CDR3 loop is CASSSAPSLAGGIETQYF. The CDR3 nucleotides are TGTGCCAGCAGCTCCGCCCCGAGTCTAGCGGGAGGGATAGAGACCCAGTACTTC.

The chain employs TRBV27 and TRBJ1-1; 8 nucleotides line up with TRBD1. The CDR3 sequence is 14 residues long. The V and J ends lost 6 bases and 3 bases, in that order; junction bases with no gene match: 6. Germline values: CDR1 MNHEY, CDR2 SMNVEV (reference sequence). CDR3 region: CASRPRGRDTEAFF. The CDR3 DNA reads TGTGCCAGCAGACCCAGGGGGCGCGACACTGAAGCTTTCTTT.

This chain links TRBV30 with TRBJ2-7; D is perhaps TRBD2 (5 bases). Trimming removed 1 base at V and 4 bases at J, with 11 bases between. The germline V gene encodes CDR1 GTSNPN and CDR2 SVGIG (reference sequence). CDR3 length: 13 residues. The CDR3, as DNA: TGTGCCTGGAGTGAAGGGAGTCCTTACGAGCAGTACTTC. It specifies CAWSEGSPYEQYF.

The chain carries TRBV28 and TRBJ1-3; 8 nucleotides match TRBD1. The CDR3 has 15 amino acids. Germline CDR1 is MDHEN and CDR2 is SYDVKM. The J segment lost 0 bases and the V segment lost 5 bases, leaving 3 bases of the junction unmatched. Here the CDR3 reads CASSVDRVSGNTIYF. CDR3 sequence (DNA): TGTGCCAGCAGTGTGGACAGGGTCTCTGGAAACACCATATATTTT.